These 13 T cell receptor beta chains were all obtained from the same sample, sequenced in a study of CD8+ T cells in alopecia areata. cDNA reverse transcribed from extracted RNA served as the sequencing template. TCRdb keeps only in-frame clones here, not all; method: immunoSEQ multiplex PCR. The data hold about 270,000 clones, with about 60% observed a single time. Treatment given: oral pan-JAK inhibitor, 5-10 mg twice daily. Source: CD4+ T cells sorted from blood, taken at approximately week 51, from a patient treated with tofacitinib. These receptors all stem from a human donor with alopecia areata.

The V and J genes are TRBV27 and TRBJ1-2; TRBD1 is a possible D gene (5 bases). This CDR3 has 16 amino acids. Germline CDR1 reads MNHEY; CDR2 reads SMNVEV (reference sequence). The germline V and J ends were trimmed by 1 base and 4 bases, with 16 bases remaining between them. The CDR3 sequence is CASSLWGGRARYGYTF. As DNA, the CDR3 is TGTGCCAGCAGTTTATGGGGGGGTCGGGCCCGCTATGGCTACACCTTC.

The gene calls are TRBV30 and TRBJ2-5; 7 nucleotides line up with TRBD2. The CDR3 consists of 13 residues. The ends lost 2 bases at V and 4 bases at J; junction bases unmatched: 4. Germline-derived CDR1 and CDR2 are GTSNPN and SVGIG (reference sequence). Here the CDR3 DNA reads TGTGCCTGGAGTAAGCGGGGTAGAGAGACCCAGTACTTC. Translating gives CAWSKRGRETQYF.

Details on this clone: This sample also contains other DNA sequences that code for the same CDR3. The chain combines TRBV29-1 with TRBJ2-3; 7 bases align to TRBD2. Trimming removed 1 base from V and 1 base from J; junction bases left unmatched: 2. Germline loops: CDR1 SQVTM, CDR2 ANQGSEA. The length of the CDR3 is 14 residues. The CDR3 spells CSVEGGRGTDTQYF. CDR3 in DNA: TGCAGCGTTGAAGGGGGGAGGGGCACAGATACGCAGTATTTT.

The chain has TRBV4-3 and TRBJ1-3; D call uncertain. V was clipped by 4 bases and J by 0 bases, with 13 bases between them. Germline CDR1 is LGHNA and CDR2 is YSLEER. The CDR3 totals 16 residues. The DNA of the CDR3 is TGCGCCAGCAGCCCTTCCCCCACGGCCTCTGGAAACACCATATATTTT. Protein product: CASSPSPTASGNTIYF.

This clone was detected once. The genes are TRBV25-1 and TRBJ1-2; D may be TRBD1 (6 bases). The CDR3 sequence is 14 residues long. V dropped 7 bases and J dropped 7 bases, with 19 bases sitting between them. CDR1 MGHDK and CDR2 SYGVNS come from the germline V gene. CDR3 residues: CASNKAGGAGGYTF. The CDR3 DNA reads TGTGCCAGCAACAAGGCTGGGGGGGCGGGTGGCTACACCTTC.

The chain recombines TRBV29-1 with TRBJ2-1; 11 bases map to TRBD2. This CDR3 comprises 15 residues. J gave up 4 bases and V 0 bases, and 2 bases lay outside the gene matches. Per the germline V gene, CDR1 is SQVTM and CDR2 is ANQGSEA. The CDR3 sequence: CSVEDTSGGYNEQFF. The CDR3 DNA is TGCAGCGTTGAAGATACTAGCGGGGGTTACAATGAGCAGTTCTTC.

This chain uses TRBV25-1 with TRBJ2-5; 8 positions match TRBD1. This CDR3 has 14 residues. The junction had 14 bases not matched to a gene; V was cut back by 10 bases and J by 7 bases. CDR1 is MGHDK, CDR2 SYGVNS, per germline. The CDR3 loop is CATKLGQGAGTQYF. CDR3 DNA: TGTGCCACCAAACTAGGACAGGGTGCTGGGACCCAGTACTTC.

This clone has only a few counts. The chain employs TRBV9 and TRBJ2-5, with TRBD1 matching over 7 bases. Germline CDR1 reads SGDLS; CDR2 reads YYNGEE. V was pared by 4 bases and J by 5 bases, with 5 bases of the junction left unmatched. The CDR3 contains 13 residues. The CDR3 is CASSYGQVETQYF. CDR3 bases: TGTGCCAGCAGCTACGGACAGGTGGAGACCCAGTACTTC.

This chain joins TRBV7-6 and TRBJ1-6; a weak D match, TRBD1 (5 bases). The CDR3 has 16 amino acids. CDR1 and CDR2 from the germline V gene are SGHVS and FNYEAQ. The V and J ends lost 6 bases and 1 base respectively, with 13 bases between them. This CDR3 is CASSQSGGSYNSPLHF. The CDR3 coding sequence is TGTGCCAGCAGTCAAAGTGGGGGGTCCTATAATTCACCCCTCCACTTT.

This clone was detected once. V gene TRBV5-4 combines with J gene TRBJ2-1, with D uncertain. The CDR3 sequence is 14 residues long. The germline gives CDR1 SGHNT, CDR2 YYREEE (reference sequence). V lost 4 bases and J 3 bases, leaving 11 bases between the germline ends. The CDR3 sequence: CASSPGPDYNEQFF. DNA of the CDR3: TGTGCCAGCAGCCCCGGGCCCGACTACAATGAGCAGTTCTTC.

This clone has only a few counts. The chain recombines TRBV15 with TRBJ2-6; D unclear. The CDR3 consists of 12 residues. V gave up 3 bases and J gave up 17 bases, with 14 bases separating them. Germline CDR1 and CDR2: LNHNV and YYDKDF (reference sequence). Here the CDR3 reads CATSRAQNLMTF. DNA for the CDR3: TGTGCCACCAGCAGGGCTCAGAACCTGATGACTTTC.

The chain combines TRBV14 with TRBJ2-7; D remains ambiguous. This CDR3 is 11 amino acids long. Germline lookup yields CDR1 SGHDN and CDR2 FVKESK. V was shortened by 4 bases and J by 3 bases, with 4 bases between the two germline ends. The CDR3 protein is CASSLYYEQYF. The CDR3 nucleotides are TGTGCCAGCAGCCTTTACTACGAGCAGTACTTC. The full variable domain, in which reference TRBV14 and TRBJ2-7 provide the parts outside the CDR3, is EAGVTQFPSHSVIEKGQTVTLRCDPISGHDNLYWYRRVMGKEIKFLLHFVKESKQDESGMPNNRFLAERTGGTYSTLKVQPAELEDSGVYFCASSLYYEQYFGPGTRLTVT.

J is TRBJ2-1 and V is TRBV7-3; TRBD1 matches 10 bases. Looked up from germline, CDR1 is SGHTA and CDR2 is FQGTGA. This CDR3 contains 15 residues. Losses at the gene ends were 4 bases for V and 4 bases for J; bases not matched to a gene: 4. CDR3: CASSSGTGDYNEQFF. The CDR3 DNA sequence: TGTGCCAGCAGCTCCGGGACAGGGGATTACAATGAGCAGTTCTTC.